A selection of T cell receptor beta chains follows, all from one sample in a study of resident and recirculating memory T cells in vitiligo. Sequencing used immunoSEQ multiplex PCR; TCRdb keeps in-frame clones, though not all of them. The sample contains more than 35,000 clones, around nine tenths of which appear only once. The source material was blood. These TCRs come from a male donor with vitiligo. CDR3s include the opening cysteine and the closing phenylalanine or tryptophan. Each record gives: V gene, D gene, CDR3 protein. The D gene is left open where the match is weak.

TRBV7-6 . CASSLARAGTQYF
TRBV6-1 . CASCDRADEQYF
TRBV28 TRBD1 CASSSEPGTGGVQPQHF
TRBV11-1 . CASSLEPGVLEETQYF
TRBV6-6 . CASQSTNYEQYF
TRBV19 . CASSPGHPMNTEAFF
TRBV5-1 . CASSPRGSQETQYF
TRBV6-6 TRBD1 CASSYEGTGSPIRF
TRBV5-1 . CASSSGTRTQETQYF
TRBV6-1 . CASSERGDRGDEQYF
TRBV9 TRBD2 CASNERGVTDTQYF
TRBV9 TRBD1 CASSVGFLRDRDQETQYF
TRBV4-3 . CASSSGSQNTEAFF
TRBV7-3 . CASSRGQPQETQYF
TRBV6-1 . CATIQYEQYF
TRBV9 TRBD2 CASSAVGGRGETQYF
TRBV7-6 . CASSLPGGRGAFF
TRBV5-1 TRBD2 CASSPRSSGGIQETQYF
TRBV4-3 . CASSQEGDSPLHF
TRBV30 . CAWTGVSSDTQYF
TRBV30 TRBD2 CAWNYWGGTQYF
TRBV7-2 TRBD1 CASSLGGTENIQYF
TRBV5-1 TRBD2 CASSQKIAGSWAPETQYF
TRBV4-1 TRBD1 CASSQGDRGGYTF
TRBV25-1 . CASSESGVGQPQHF
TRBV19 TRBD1 CASSIFGQGVHEQYF
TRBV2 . CASSGDREYGYTF
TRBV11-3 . CASSCTTGPYGYTF
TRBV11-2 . CASSLVWRGGETQYF
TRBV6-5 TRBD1 CASSSGGQPGELFF
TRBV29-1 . CSVESSGANVLTF
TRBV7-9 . CASSGDGGSSYNSPLHF
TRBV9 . CASSPRSSF
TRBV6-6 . CASSTVLYEQYF
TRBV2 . CASSERTALSYEQYF
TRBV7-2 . CASSTQLSRGSLSGQFF
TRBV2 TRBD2 CASSLGTSGGGGTQYF
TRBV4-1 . CASRRPQGNSPLHF
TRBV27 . CASSLTRPPIYMQYF